These T cell receptor beta chains were read from a single sample in a study of blood T cell repertoires in COVID-19. Clones were read by immunoSEQ multiplex PCR, and TCRdb kept only the in-frame ones, dropping some. The table shows over 75,000 clones, with more than 70% occurring only once. Material: peripheral blood. These receptors originate from a human donor in a cohort sampled during active COVID-19. Both conserved end residues are part of each CDR3. The D gene is left open where the match is weak. Clone size is not always given. Where it is, it says once, few, many or a class for expanded clones.

abundance: -
j_gene: TRBJ2-7
d_gene: TRBD2
v_gene: TRBV6-6
CDR3aa: CASRSLAGESEQYF
CDR3nt: TGTGCCAGCAGGTCACTAGCGGGAGAATCCGAGCAGTACTTC

abundance: -
j_gene: TRBJ2-1
d_gene: TRBD1
v_gene: TRBV10-1
CDR3aa: CASREGQGAAEQFF
CDR3nt: TGCGCCAGCAGGGAAGGACAGGGGGCAGCTGAGCAGTTCTTC

abundance: -
j_gene: TRBJ2-5
d_gene: TRBD2
v_gene: TRBV28
CDR3aa: CASSLTLAGVGAAETQYF
CDR3nt: TGTGCCAGCAGTTTGACCCTAGCGGGAGTGGGGGCGGCGGAGACCCAGTACTTC

abundance: once
j_gene: TRBJ1-2
d_gene: -
v_gene: TRBV24-1
CDR3aa: CATSDPGHSYGYTF
CDR3nt: TGTGCCACCAGTGATCCGGGACACAGCTATGGCTACACCTTC

abundance: -
j_gene: TRBJ2-1
d_gene: TRBD2
v_gene: TRBV7-2
CDR3aa: CASSRAGGYNEQFF
CDR3nt: TGTGCCAGCTCTAGGGCGGGAGGTTACAATGAGCAGTTCTTC

abundance: -
j_gene: TRBJ1-1
d_gene: -
v_gene: TRBV19
CDR3aa: CASGQRRPNTEAFF
CDR3nt: TGTGCCAGTGGCCAGCGGCGACCGAACACTGAAGCTTTCTTT

abundance: -
j_gene: TRBJ1-5
d_gene: -
v_gene: TRBV20-1
CDR3aa: CSAVDWPAQHF
CDR3nt: TGCAGTGCTGTCGACTGGCCGGCCCAGCATTTT

abundance: -
j_gene: TRBJ2-5
d_gene: -
v_gene: TRBV28
CDR3aa: CASSFLDSAWETQYF
CDR3nt: TGTGCCAGCAGTTTCCTGGACAGCGCCTGGGAGACCCAGTACTTC

abundance: -
j_gene: TRBJ1-3
d_gene: TRBD1
v_gene: TRBV30
CDR3aa: CAWTLQGAYGNTIYF
CDR3nt: TGTGCCTGGACCCTCCAGGGGGCTTACGGAAACACCATATATTTT

abundance: -
j_gene: TRBJ2-7
d_gene: TRBD1
v_gene: TRBV4-3
CDR3aa: CASSQDRGIYEQYF
CDR3nt: TGCGCCAGCAGCCAGGACAGGGGAATCTACGAGCAGTACTTC

abundance: -
j_gene: TRBJ2-7
d_gene: TRBD1
v_gene: TRBV4-3
CDR3aa: CASSPDGVGTGGTGGPYEQYF
CDR3nt: TGCGCCAGCAGCCCAGACGGGGTCGGGACAGGGGGGACGGGAGGGCCCTACGAGCAGTACTTC

abundance: -
j_gene: TRBJ2-1
d_gene: TRBD2
v_gene: TRBV20-1
CDR3aa: CSASPGLAGSADEQFF
CDR3nt: TGCAGTGCTAGTCCCGGACTAGCGGGGTCGGCCGATGAGCAGTTCTTC

abundance: -
j_gene: TRBJ2-7
d_gene: TRBD1
v_gene: TRBV6-5
CDR3aa: CASSWGQGFEQYF
CDR3nt: TGTGCCAGCAGTTGGGGACAGGGGTTCGAGCAGTACTTC

abundance: once
j_gene: TRBJ2-7
d_gene: TRBD1
v_gene: TRBV5-6
CDR3aa: CASSFGTGSEQYF
CDR3nt: TGTGCCAGCAGCTTTGGGACAGGGAGCGAGCAGTACTTC

abundance: -
j_gene: TRBJ2-1
d_gene: TRBD2
v_gene: TRBV7-9
CDR3aa: CASSAPGGRREQFF
CDR3nt: TGTGCCAGCAGCGCACCGGGAGGACGAAGGGAGCAGTTCTTC

abundance: -
j_gene: TRBJ2-3
d_gene: -
v_gene: TRBV7-2
CDR3aa: CASSLEVSSDTQYF
CDR3nt: TGTGCCAGCAGCTTAGAGGTTAGCTCAGATACGCAGTATTTT

abundance: once
j_gene: TRBJ2-3
d_gene: TRBD2
v_gene: TRBV5-4
CDR3aa: CASSPGGDLTDTQYF
CDR3nt: TGTGCCAGCAGCCCGGGGGGGGATCTCACAGATACGCAGTATTTT

abundance: -
j_gene: TRBJ2-5
d_gene: -
v_gene: TRBV28
CDR3aa: CASSLSTGSGQETQYF
CDR3nt: TGTGCCAGCAGTTTATCTACCGGGAGCGGGCAAGAGACCCAGTACTTC

abundance: -
j_gene: TRBJ2-2
d_gene: TRBD2
v_gene: TRBV6-6
CDR3aa: CASSRDSSGGNTGELFF
CDR3nt: TGTGCCAGCAGTCGAGACAGTAGCGGGGGCAACACCGGGGAGCTGTTTTTT

abundance: -
j_gene: TRBJ2-1
d_gene: TRBD2
v_gene: TRBV4-3
CDR3aa: CASSQGLAGDRYEQFF
CDR3nt: TGCGCCAGCAGCCAGGGACTAGCGGGGGATCGGTATGAGCAGTTCTTC

abundance: -
j_gene: TRBJ1-2
d_gene: -
v_gene: TRBV2
CDR3aa: CASPTDSYGYTF
CDR3nt: TGTGCCAGCCCGACAGACTCCTATGGCTACACCTTC

abundance: -
j_gene: TRBJ2-5
d_gene: -
v_gene: TRBV27
CDR3aa: CASSLSSYQGLPGETQYF
CDR3nt: TGTGCCAGCAGTTTATCGTCTTACCAGGGACTCCCCGGGGAGACCCAGTACTTC

abundance: -
j_gene: TRBJ2-3
d_gene: -
v_gene: TRBV7-9
CDR3aa: CASSTREGGTDTQYF
CDR3nt: TGTGCCAGCAGCACCAGGGAAGGGGGCACAGATACGCAGTATTTT

abundance: few
j_gene: TRBJ2-6
d_gene: TRBD2
v_gene: TRBV7-2
CDR3aa: CASSLALAGTSGANVLTF
CDR3nt: TGTGCCAGCAGCTTAGCGCTAGCGGGTACCTCTGGGGCCAACGTCCTGACTTTC

abundance: -
j_gene: TRBJ1-2
d_gene: TRBD1
v_gene: TRBV5-6
CDR3aa: CASSPDRGGNYGYTF
CDR3nt: TGTGCCAGCAGCCCTGACAGGGGGGGGAACTATGGCTACACCTTC

abundance: -
j_gene: TRBJ1-5
d_gene: -
v_gene: TRBV24-1
CDR3aa: CATSDPGTSQPQHF
CDR3nt: TGTGCCACCAGTGACCCGGGTACCTCTCAGCCCCAGCATTTT

abundance: once
j_gene: TRBJ1-5
d_gene: -
v_gene: TRBV2
CDR3aa: CASSGQANQPQHF
CDR3nt: TGTGCCAGCAGTGGACAGGCCAATCAGCCCCAGCATTTT

abundance: -
j_gene: TRBJ2-2
d_gene: -
v_gene: TRBV5-6
CDR3aa: CASSLAQTGELFF
CDR3nt: TGTGCCAGCAGCTTGGCCCAAACCGGGGAGCTGTTTTTT

abundance: -
j_gene: TRBJ2-1
d_gene: TRBD2
v_gene: TRBV15
CDR3aa: CATSRGFPGLAGNEQFF
CDR3nt: TGTGCCACCAGCAGAGGGTTTCCGGGACTAGCTGGCAATGAGCAGTTCTTC

abundance: -
j_gene: TRBJ1-1
d_gene: -
v_gene: TRBV6-5
CDR3aa: CASSYSITRTEAFF
CDR3nt: TGTGCCAGCAGTTACTCGATTACTCGGACTGAAGCTTTCTTT

abundance: -
j_gene: TRBJ2-7
d_gene: -
v_gene: TRBV6-6
CDR3aa: CASSSVYGEQYF
CDR3nt: TGTGCCAGCAGTTCCGTCTACGGGGAGCAGTACTTC

abundance: -
j_gene: TRBJ1-1
d_gene: -
v_gene: TRBV6-5
CDR3aa: CASSLTENTEAFF
CDR3nt: TGTGCCAGCAGTCTGACAGAGAACACTGAAGCTTTCTTT

abundance: -
j_gene: TRBJ2-7
d_gene: -
v_gene: TRBV28
CDR3aa: CASQDSPNYEQYF
CDR3nt: TGTGCCAGTCAGGACTCTCCAAACTACGAGCAGTACTTC

abundance: -
j_gene: TRBJ2-5
d_gene: -
v_gene: TRBV9
CDR3aa: CASSPAGLQETQYF
CDR3nt: TGTGCCAGCAGCCCCGCAGGACTCCAAGAGACCCAGTACTTC

abundance: -
j_gene: TRBJ2-7
d_gene: -
v_gene: TRBV7-2
CDR3aa: CASSLDRGSSYEQYF
CDR3nt: TGTGCCAGCAGCTTAGATCGGGGTAGCTCCTACGAGCAGTACTTC

abundance: -
j_gene: TRBJ2-1
d_gene: -
v_gene: TRBV9
CDR3aa: CASSGGGADEQFF
CDR3nt: TGTGCCAGCAGCGGAGGAGGCGCGGATGAGCAGTTCTTC

abundance: -
j_gene: TRBJ1-2
d_gene: TRBD1
v_gene: TRBV4-1
CDR3aa: CASSQDGQGNYGYTF
CDR3nt: TGCGCCAGCAGCCAAGACGGACAGGGTAACTATGGCTACACCTTC

abundance: -
j_gene: TRBJ1-2
d_gene: TRBD1
v_gene: TRBV6-4
CDR3aa: CASSELAGQGLGGYTF
CDR3nt: TGTGCCAGCAGTGAACTCGCGGGACAGGGATTAGGGGGCTACACCTTC

abundance: -
j_gene: TRBJ2-7
d_gene: -
v_gene: TRBV6-5
CDR3aa: CASSYGSSEQYF
CDR3nt: TGTGCCAGCAGTTACGGTTCCAGCGAGCAGTACTTC

abundance: -
j_gene: TRBJ1-5
d_gene: -
v_gene: TRBV7-2
CDR3aa: CASSLGGSHSNQPQHF
CDR3nt: TGTGCCAGCAGCTTAGGCGGCAGCCATAGCAATCAGCCCCAGCATTTT

abundance: -
j_gene: TRBJ2-7
d_gene: -
v_gene: TRBV5-1
CDR3aa: CASSLEWGVEQYF
CDR3nt: TGCGCCAGCAGCTTGGAATGGGGGGTCGAGCAGTACTTC

abundance: -
j_gene: TRBJ2-1
d_gene: TRBD1
v_gene: TRBV9
CDR3aa: CASSPGTAAYNEQFF
CDR3nt: TGTGCCAGCAGCCCCGGGACAGCTGCCTACAATGAGCAGTTCTTC

abundance: -
j_gene: TRBJ2-7
d_gene: TRBD1
v_gene: TRBV5-1
CDR3aa: CASSSGQGSYEQYF
CDR3nt: TGCGCCAGCAGCTCGGGACAGGGGTCCTACGAGCAGTACTTC

abundance: few
j_gene: TRBJ2-7
d_gene: -
v_gene: TRBV3-1/TRBV3-2
CDR3aa: CASSPIASYEQYF
CDR3nt: TGTGCCAGCAGCCCGATAGCGTCCTACGAGCAGTACTTC

abundance: -
j_gene: TRBJ2-1
d_gene: TRBD2
v_gene: TRBV28
CDR3aa: CASRPRGSGGRWSYNEQFF
CDR3nt: TGTGCCAGCAGGCCCCGAGGTAGCGGGGGGCGATGGTCCTACAATGAGCAGTTCTTC

abundance: -
j_gene: TRBJ2-3
d_gene: -
v_gene: TRBV25-1
CDR3aa: CASSEAGNADTQYF
CDR3nt: TGTGCCAGCAGTGAGGCGGGCAATGCGGATACGCAGTATTTT

abundance: -
j_gene: TRBJ1-1
d_gene: TRBD1
v_gene: TRBV13
CDR3aa: CASSSEGTGGVENTEAFF
CDR3nt: TGTGCCAGCAGCTCCGAGGGCACAGGGGGAGTTGAGAACACTGAAGCTTTCTTT

abundance: few
j_gene: TRBJ1-5
d_gene: -
v_gene: TRBV30
CDR3aa: CAWSVGERQPQHF
CDR3nt: TGTGCCTGGAGTGTAGGTGAGCGTCAGCCCCAGCATTTT

abundance: -
j_gene: TRBJ1-2
d_gene: -
v_gene: TRBV7-9
CDR3aa: CASSFPREGGYTF
CDR3nt: TGTGCCAGCAGCTTTCCCAGGGAAGGTGGCTACACCTTC

abundance: -
j_gene: TRBJ1-2
d_gene: TRBD1
v_gene: TRBV4-1
CDR3aa: CASSGGTGAGYTF
CDR3nt: TGCGCCAGCAGCGGAGGGACAGGGGCTGGCTACACCTTC

abundance: -
j_gene: TRBJ2-1
d_gene: TRBD1
v_gene: TRBV5-1
CDR3aa: CASSLVGGTGGLEQFF
CDR3nt: TGCGCCAGCAGCTTGGTAGGCGGGACAGGGGGCCTCGAGCAGTTCTTC

abundance: -
j_gene: TRBJ2-1
d_gene: TRBD2
v_gene: TRBV5-6
CDR3aa: CASSFGAGGSYNEQFF
CDR3nt: TGTGCCAGCAGCTTCGGAGCGGGGGGATCCTACAATGAGCAGTTCTTC